Below, 8 T cell receptor beta chains from the same sample are listed, as sequenced in a study of blood T cell repertoires in COVID-19. Some clones are missing from TCRdb's copy, which holds only in-frame ones; the method was immunoSEQ multiplex PCR. The sample gives about 170,000 clones, about 89% of which show up once; more than 3% is in the top ten. Sequenced input: peripheral blood. These receptors all stem from a man between 70 and 80 years old with acute or convalescent COVID-19.

The V and J genes are TRBV13 and TRBJ2-7; 11 bases fit TRBD2. Trimming cost V 5 bases and J 6 bases; bases outside gene matches: 9. The CDR3 length is 15 residues. Germline V gene sequence: CDR1 PRHDT, CDR2 FYEKMQ (reference sequence). The CDR3 nucleotides read TGTGCCAGCAGCCCAATAGCGGGGGGGCCCGGCGAGCAGTACTTC. It yields the protein CASSPIAGGPGEQYF.

V usage is TRBV19 and J usage is TRBJ1-1; D is perhaps TRBD1 (6 bases). CDR1 LNHDA and CDR2 SQIVND come from the germline V gene (reference sequence). Trimming removed 6 bases from V and 7 bases from J, with 12 bases in between. The CDR3 totals 12 residues. Written as DNA, the CDR3 is TGTGCCAGTAGGGGGGCCTCCATTGAAGCTTTCTTT. Its protein product is CASRGASIEAFF.

V is TRBV6-5 and J is TRBJ1-6, with D hard to call. With 2 bases removed from V and 10 bases from J, the gap between germline ends came to 12 bases. The CDR3 length is 14 residues. CDR1 is MNHEY, CDR2 SVGAGI, per germline. For the CDR3, the DNA is TGTGCCAGCAGTTACATCCGGGGAGGCTCACCCCTCCACTTT. This encodes CASSYIRGGSPLHF.

The chain links TRBV6-1 to TRBJ1-2; D is ambiguous. V lost 4 bases and J 8 bases, leaving 29 bases between the germline ends. The CDR3 is made up of 18 amino acids. From germline, CDR1 is MNHNS and CDR2 SASEGT. The chain's CDR3 is CASSGRLSPWAPSIGYTF. The CDR3 bases are TGTGCCAGCAGTGGTCGTTTATCGCCTTGGGCCCCTTCTATCGGCTACACCTTC.

The chain has TRBV9 and TRBJ2-7, with 12 bases aligning to TRBD2. V was clipped by 3 bases and J by 2 bases; unmatched bases: 9. The CDR3 has 17 amino acids. Germline V gene lookup returns CDR1 SGDLS and CDR2 YYNGEE. In nucleotides, the CDR3 is TGTGCCAGCAGCGCCACAATTAGGACTAGCGGGGCCTACGAGCAGTACTTC. It codes for CASSATIRTSGAYEQYF.

This clone was seen a few times. The chain combines TRBV11-3 with TRBJ2-1; 14 bases are shared with TRBD2. In germline, CDR1 is SGHNT, CDR2 YENEEA. This CDR3 has 19 amino acids. V lost 5 bases to trimming and J lost 0 bases; unmatched junction nucleotides: 9. The CDR3, as DNA: TGTGCCAGCAGCCTAGGACTAGCGGGAGGAGGGAGCTCCTACAATGAGCAGTTCTTC. Its protein product is CASSLGLAGGGSSYNEQFF.

The rearrangement links TRBV15 to TRBJ2-3; 7 bases agree with TRBD1. The V and J ends lost 2 bases and 2 bases, in that order; junction bases with no gene match: 10. The CDR3 covers 17 residues. CDR1 is LNHNV, CDR2 YYDKDF, per germline (reference sequence). The DNA for the CDR3 is TGTGCCACCAGCAGACAGTCTACAGGGGTCTACACAGATACGCAGTATTTT. Residues: CATSRQSTGVYTDTQYF.

The gene calls are TRBV7-6 and TRBJ1-3, with D perhaps TRBD1 (6 bases). This CDR3 region has 14 residues. Trimming pared 1 base from V and 4 bases from J, leaving 8 bases between. Germline V lookup: CDR1 SGHVS, CDR2 FNYEAQ. DNA for the CDR3: TGTGCCAGCAGCTTAGAGGGGGACGGAAACACCATATATTTT. This gives the protein CASSLEGDGNTIYF.